The rows below give T cell receptor beta chains drawn from one sample of a study of shared clonotypes between healthy human individuals. Only in-frame clones appear in the TCRdb table, and some are missing; sequencing was by immunoSEQ multiplex PCR. The sample has 2 million to 2.5 million clones; roughly 93% are singletons. Material: naive CD4+ T cells from PBMCs. These receptors were obtained from a man between 18 and 29 years old in good health. Some clones in this sample may be carry-over from other donors' samples. Both conserved end residues are part of each CDR3. D genes are given only for firm matches. For some rows the clone size is stated as once, few or many, or as a class when expanded; others skip it.

abundance: .
j_gene: TRBJ2-1
d_gene: .
v_gene: TRBV23-1
CDR3aa: CASRRGYRTYNEQFF
CDR3nt: TGCGCCAGCAGGAGAGGGTATAGAACCTACAATGAGCAGTTCTTC

abundance: .
j_gene: TRBJ2-3
d_gene: TRBD2
v_gene: TRBV27
CDR3aa: CASSLLGRGLAGHTDTQYF
CDR3nt: TGTGCCAGCAGTTTATTAGGCCGGGGGCTAGCGGGACACACAGATACGCAGTATTTT

abundance: .
j_gene: TRBJ1-1
d_gene: .
v_gene: TRBV7-8
CDR3aa: CASSRREPRANTEAFF
CDR3nt: TGTGCCAGCAGCCGTCGCGAACCCCGCGCGAACACTGAAGCTTTCTTT

abundance: .
j_gene: TRBJ2-7
d_gene: .
v_gene: TRBV29-1
CDR3aa: CSVVAVRTYEQYF
CDR3nt: TGCAGCGTCGTTGCGGTCAGAACCTACGAGCAGTACTTC

abundance: .
j_gene: TRBJ1-5
d_gene: .
v_gene: TRBV2
CDR3aa: CASSEAAKYQPQHF
CDR3nt: TGTGCCAGCAGTGAGGCAGCCAAGTATCAGCCCCAGCATTTT

abundance: .
j_gene: TRBJ2-2
d_gene: .
v_gene: TRBV11-2
CDR3aa: CASRSPNTGELFF
CDR3nt: TGTGCCAGCAGAAGTCCGAACACCGGGGAGCTGTTTTTT

abundance: .
j_gene: TRBJ1-4
d_gene: .
v_gene: TRBV18
CDR3aa: CASSPNTGSPRGEKLFF
CDR3nt: TGTGCCAGCTCACCTAACACCGGCTCCCCCCGCGGCGAAAAACTGTTTTTT

abundance: few
j_gene: TRBJ2-7
d_gene: TRBD1
v_gene: TRBV6-1
CDR3aa: CASPRDSSYEQYF
CDR3nt: TGTGCCAGCCCCCGGGACAGCTCCTACGAGCAGTACTTC

abundance: .
j_gene: TRBJ1-6
d_gene: .
v_gene: TRBV4-1
CDR3aa: CASSQAQISYNSPLHF
CDR3nt: TGCGCCAGCAGCCAAGCCCAGATCTCCTATAATTCACCCCTCCACTTT

abundance: .
j_gene: TRBJ1-3
d_gene: .
v_gene: TRBV7-9
CDR3aa: CASSLVVEGNTIYF
CDR3nt: TGTGCCAGCAGCTTAGTGGTGGAGGGGAACACCATATATTTT

abundance: .
j_gene: TRBJ2-3
d_gene: TRBD2
v_gene: TRBV27
CDR3aa: CASRRASGRGTDTQYF
CDR3nt: TGTGCCAGCCGCCGGGCTAGCGGGAGAGGCACAGATACGCAGTATTTT

abundance: .
j_gene: TRBJ2-2
d_gene: TRBD1
v_gene: TRBV2
CDR3aa: CASQGATGELFF
CDR3nt: TGTGCCAGTCAGGGGGCGACCGGGGAGCTGTTTTTT

abundance: .
j_gene: TRBJ2-6
d_gene: .
v_gene: TRBV19
CDR3aa: CASQSGQFLSGANVLTF
CDR3nt: TGTGCCAGCCAAAGCGGACAGTTTCTCTCTGGGGCCAACGTCCTGACTTTC

abundance: .
j_gene: TRBJ1-1
d_gene: .
v_gene: TRBV10-3
CDR3aa: CAISESFGDTEAFF
CDR3nt: TGTGCCATCAGTGAGTCGTTCGGAGACACTGAAGCTTTCTTT

abundance: .
j_gene: TRBJ1-1
d_gene: .
v_gene: TRBV5-1
CDR3aa: CASSRGQLFAEAFF
CDR3nt: TGCGCCAGCAGCAGAGGACAGCTTTTCGCTGAAGCTTTCTTT

abundance: .
j_gene: TRBJ2-6
d_gene: .
v_gene: TRBV28
CDR3aa: CASSLFGGRLSSGANVLTF
CDR3nt: TGTGCCAGCAGTTTATTTGGAGGCAGACTTAGCTCTGGGGCCAACGTCCTGACTTTC

abundance: once
j_gene: TRBJ2-5
d_gene: TRBD2
v_gene: TRBV25-1
CDR3aa: CASSSSGRASETQYF
CDR3nt: TGTGCCAGCAGTAGTAGCGGGAGGGCCTCAGAGACCCAGTACTTC

abundance: .
j_gene: TRBJ2-2
d_gene: .
v_gene: TRBV28
CDR3aa: CATKRAGELFF
CDR3nt: TGTGCCACCAAGCGGGCCGGGGAGCTGTTTTTT

abundance: .
j_gene: TRBJ2-1
d_gene: TRBD1
v_gene: TRBV29-1
CDR3aa: CSVVNTGGSYNEQFF
CDR3nt: TGCAGCGTAGTAAACACAGGGGGCTCCTACAATGAGCAGTTCTTC

abundance: few
j_gene: TRBJ1-5
d_gene: .
v_gene: TRBV29-1
CDR3aa: CSVAGVINQPQHF
CDR3nt: TGCAGCGTAGCAGGGGTAATCAATCAGCCCCAGCATTTT

abundance: .
j_gene: TRBJ2-3
d_gene: TRBD2
v_gene: TRBV5-1
CDR3aa: CASSLPSGDTDTQYF
CDR3nt: TGCGCCAGCAGCTTGCCCAGCGGGGACACAGATACGCAGTATTTT